These 13 T cell receptor beta chains originate from one sample sequenced in a study of T cells in Graves' hyperthyroidism and ophthalmopathy. TCR beta CDR3 regions were amplified from RNA. First-round RT-PCR with HTBI primers amplified the TCR CDR3 region. TCRdb independently ran MiXCR on the multiplex PCR reads; one entry per CDR3 protein. The repertoire includes hundreds of thousands of distinct CDR3 sequences, around 15% of them detected once, and around 9.6% sits in the top ten. Sequencing used blood. These receptors were obtained from a woman between 18 and 29 years old with Graves' hyperthyroidism.

The V and J genes are TRBV9 and TRBJ2-1; 9 bases agree with TRBD2. Per the germline V gene, CDR1 is SGDLS and CDR2 is YYNGEE. V dropped 1 base and J dropped 5; count of bases not matched to a gene: 10. The CDR3 length is 17 residues. The CDR3 DNA reads TGTGCCAGCAGCGTAAGCTCTAGGGCTAGCGGGGACAATGAGCAGTTCTTC. Protein sequence: CASSVSSRASGDNEQFF.

Many counts were recorded for this clonotype. The chain couples TRBV7-2 to TRBJ2-5; no clear D gene. The germline CDR1 and CDR2 sequences are SGHTA and FQGNSA. The CDR3 spans 13 residues. V was pared by 6 bases and J by 5 bases, with 13 bases between. CDR3 region: CASSPSMGETQYF. The CDR3 coding sequence is TGTGCCAGCAGTCCCTCAATGGGGGAGACCCAGTACTTC.

This clonotype was counted at least ten times. This chain joins TRBV20-1 and TRBJ2-1; D is possibly TRBD2 (5 bases). The germline CDR1 and CDR2 sequences are DFQATT and SNEGSKA (reference sequence). Trimming pared 3 bases from V and 0 bases from J, leaving 18 bases between. This CDR3 region has 17 residues. The CDR3 coding sequence is TGCAGTGCTAGTGGGAGCGAGTGGCCGCGCTCCTACAATGAGCAGTTCTTC. Amino acids: CSASGSEWPRSYNEQFF.

This clonotype was seen ten or more times. V is TRBV30 and J is TRBJ2-1; 11 bases line up with TRBD2. The V gene's germline CDR1 is GTSNPN and CDR2 SVGIG (reference sequence). The CDR3 loop spans 15 amino acids. J gave up 6 bases and V 0 bases, and 4 bases lay outside the gene matches. The DNA for the CDR3 is TGTGCCTGGAGTGTACAACTAGCGGGAGCCAATGAGCAGTTCTTC. Translation gives CAWSVQLAGANEQFF. Variable domain in full (rest from reference TRBV30 and TRBJ2-1): SQTIHQWPATLVQPVGSPLSLECTVEGTSNPNLYWYRQAAGRGLQLLFYSVGIGQISSEVPQNLSASRPQDRQFILSSKKLLLSDSGFYLCAWSVQLAGANEQFFGPGTRLTVL.

The CDR3 spells CASSLEVLNEETQYF. The DNA of the CDR3 is TGTGCCAGCAGCTTAGAAGTATTGAACGAAGAGACCCAGTACTTC. The chain links TRBV11-2 to TRBJ2-5; D unresolved. CDR3 length: 15 amino acids. CDR1 is SGHAT, CDR2 FQNNGV, per germline. Trimming pared 0 bases from V and 3 bases from J, leaving 11 bases between.

This clonotype was detected ten times or more. V is TRBV7-2 and J is TRBJ2-7; TRBD1 might be the D (5 bases). The V gene's germline CDR1 is SGHTA and CDR2 FQGNSA. The CDR3 is made up of 14 amino acids. The V end lost 1 base, the J end lost 2 bases, and 9 bases lay between the germline ends. The CDR3 region has the DNA TGTGCCAGCAGCTTAGGGGGCCTGCCCTACGAGCAGTACTTC. Amino acid sequence: CASSLGGLPYEQYF.

This clonotype was counted many times. This chain connects TRBV11-3 to TRBJ2-7; D unclear. CDR3 length: 17 residues. Trimming pared 4 bases from V and 0 bases from J, leaving 19 bases between. The V gene's germline CDR1 is SGHNT and CDR2 YENEEA. The CDR3 DNA sequence: TGTGCCAGCAGCTCTCCCCCCCTCCAGTCCCACTCCTACGAGCAGTACTTC. Its protein is CASSSPPLQSHSYEQYF.

This clonotype appeared many times. The chain carries TRBV7-9 and TRBJ2-3; 8 bases map to TRBD1. J lost 6 bases, V lost 6 bases, and 8 bases had no gene match. In germline, CDR1 is SEHNR, CDR2 FQNEAQ (reference sequence). This CDR3 contains 14 residues. CDR3 amino acids: CASRPRTGKDTQYF. In DNA, the CDR3 is TGTGCCAGCAGACCGAGGACAGGGAAGGATACGCAGTATTTT.

Only a few counts were recorded for this clonotype. This may be a read error: a much more frequent sequence differs by one nucleotide. The rearrangement uses TRBV7-2 and TRBJ2-1, with a tentative D call TRBD1 (6 bases). Germline CDR1 is SGHTA and CDR2 is FQGNSA. The CDR3 totals 14 residues. The CDR3 nucleotides read TGTGCCAGCAGCTTTCTGCAGGGGTACAATGGGCAGTTCTTC. Amino acid sequence: CASSFLQGYNGQFF.

This chain's CDR3 is CSARGGTHSTNEKLFF. CDR3 in DNA: TGCAGTGCCCGAGGGGGGACTCACTCAACTAATGAAAAACTGTTTTTT. The chain links TRBV20-1 to TRBJ1-4; a possible D gene is TRBD1 (6 bases). The CDR3 has 16 amino acids. Trimming took off 6 bases at V and 0 bases at J, with 17 bases between the two ends. CDR1 and CDR2 (germline): DFQATT, SNEGSKA (reference sequence).

This clonotype was picked up many times. The rearrangement uses TRBV5-8 and TRBJ2-2; D unresolved. Per the germline V gene, CDR1 is SGHTS and CDR2 is YDEGEE. Trimming pared 1 base from V and 7 bases from J, leaving 14 bases between. CDR3 length: 15 amino acids. CDR3 in amino acids: CASSLQRKYNGELFF. As DNA, the CDR3 is TGTGCCAGCAGCTTGCAACGGAAATACAACGGGGAGCTGTTTTTT.

This clonotype was counted once. Without the conserved terminal phenylalanine or tryptophan, this CDR3 likely stems from a read error. J is TRBJ1-2 and V is TRBV7-9; unclear D gene. Between the trimmed V and J ends, which lost 1 base and 1 base, there was a span of 19 bases. The CDR3 sequence is 18 residues long. From germline, CDR1 is SEHNR and CDR2 FQNEAQ (reference sequence). The CDR3, as DNA: TGTGCCAGCAGCTTAGTCGAGAGAAAGTTCAATCTTAACTATGGCTACACCTTG. It yields the protein CASSLVERKFNLNYGYTL.

In the case of this clonotype: A much larger clone lies a single base off, so this may be a read error. The J gene is TRBJ2-1, the V gene TRBV7-9; TRBD2 aligns across 10 bases. The CDR3 totals 19 residues. From germline, CDR1 is SEHNR and CDR2 FQNEAQ (reference sequence). CDR3 sequence: CASSPGRAGGPSSYNGQFF. DNA of the CDR3: TGTGCCAGCAGCCCAGGGAGAGCGGGAGGGCCAAGCTCCTACAATGGGCAGTTCTTC.